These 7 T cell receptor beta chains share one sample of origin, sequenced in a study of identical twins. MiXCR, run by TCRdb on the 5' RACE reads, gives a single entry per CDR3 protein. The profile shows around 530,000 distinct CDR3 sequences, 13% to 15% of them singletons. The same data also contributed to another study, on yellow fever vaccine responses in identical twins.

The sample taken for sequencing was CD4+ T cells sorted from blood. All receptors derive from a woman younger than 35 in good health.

The CDR3 sequence: CASSPPGPSYGYTF. As DNA, the CDR3 is TGTGCCAGCTCACCTCCCGGGCCGAGCTATGGCTACACCTTC. The rearrangement uses TRBV18 and TRBJ1-2; D unclear. Germline loops: CDR1 KGHSH, CDR2 LQKENI. V was pared by 3 bases and J by 4 bases, with 12 bases between. This CDR3 has 14 residues.

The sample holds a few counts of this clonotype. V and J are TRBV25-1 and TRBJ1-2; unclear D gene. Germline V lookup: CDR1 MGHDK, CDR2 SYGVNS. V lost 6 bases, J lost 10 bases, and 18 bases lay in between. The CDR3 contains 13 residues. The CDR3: CASRYSGQPHYTF. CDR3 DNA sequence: TGTGCCAGCAGGTACAGCGGGCAGCCCCACTACACCTTC.

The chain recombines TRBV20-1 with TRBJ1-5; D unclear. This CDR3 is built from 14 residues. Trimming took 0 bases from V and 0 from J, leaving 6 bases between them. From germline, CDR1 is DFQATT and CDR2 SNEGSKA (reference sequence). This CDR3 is CSARDPGSNQPQHF. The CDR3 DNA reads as TGCAGTGCTAGAGATCCGGGTAGCAATCAGCCCCAGCATTTT.

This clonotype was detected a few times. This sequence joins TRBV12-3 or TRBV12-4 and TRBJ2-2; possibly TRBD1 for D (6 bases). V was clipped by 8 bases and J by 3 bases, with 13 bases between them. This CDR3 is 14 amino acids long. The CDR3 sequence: CASRDTGDTGELFF. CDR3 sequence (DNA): TGTGCCAGCCGGGACACCGGCGACACCGGGGAGCTGTTTTTT.

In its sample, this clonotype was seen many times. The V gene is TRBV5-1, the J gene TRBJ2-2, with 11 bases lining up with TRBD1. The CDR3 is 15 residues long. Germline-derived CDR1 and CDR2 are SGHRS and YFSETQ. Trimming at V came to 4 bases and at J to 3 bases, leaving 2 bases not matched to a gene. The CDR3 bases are TGCGCCAGCAGCGGACAGGGGGCGCACACCGGGGAGCTGTTTTTT. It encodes CASSGQGAHTGELFF.

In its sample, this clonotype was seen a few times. The CDR3 loop reads CASSLERAGSDEQYF. The CDR3 bases are TGTGCCAGCAGCTTAGAGAGGGCAGGTAGCGACGAGCAGTACTTC. The chain employs TRBV7-9 and TRBJ2-7, with a possible D match to TRBD2 (5 bases). The CDR3 loop spans 15 amino acids. CDR1 and CDR2 (germline): SEHNR, FQNEAQ (reference sequence). The V gene lost 1 base and the J gene lost 5 bases, with 15 bases spanning the gap.

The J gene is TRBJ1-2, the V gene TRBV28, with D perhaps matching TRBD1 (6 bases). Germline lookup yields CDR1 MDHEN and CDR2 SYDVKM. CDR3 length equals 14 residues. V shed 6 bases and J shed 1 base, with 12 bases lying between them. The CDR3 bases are TGTGCCAGCAGCCCAGAAGGGGGTAACTATGGCTACACCTTC. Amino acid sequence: CASSPEGGNYGYTF.